This T cell receptor beta chain was documented in a study of T cell responses to AZD1222 COVID-19 vaccine. The study, taken as a whole, reports: The reported proportion of spike-specific TCRs targeting unmutated variant regions was nearly half. Among the donors, most were white British and more were female, and clonal diversity was possibly underestimated. Recipients of AZD1222 seropositive at baseline numbered only 5 to 7.

Comments on this clone: Its antigen is undetermined.

Method: immunoSEQ multiplex PCR; TCRdb's copy keeps in-frame clones and lacks some. The table shows about 69,000 clones, with around four fifths occurring only once. Germline CDR1 and CDR2: MNHEY and SVGAGI. The ends were cut back, 2 bases at V and 3 bases at J, with 10 bases in the middle. The CDR3 totals 14 residues. The starting material was peripheral blood, obtained 28 days after the second AZD1222 dose. The rearrangement links TRBV6-5 to TRBJ1-2; the D is unclear. The receptor was derived from an adult who received the AZD1222 COVID-19 vaccine. The CDR3, as DNA: TGTGCCAGCAGTTACCAGAGTAAGGACTATGGCTACACCTTC. This gives the protein CASSYQSKDYGYTF.